The rows below give T cell receptor beta chains drawn from one sample of a study of blood T cell repertoires in COVID-19. TCRdb's table, derived via immunoSEQ multiplex PCR, lists solely in-frame clones and lacks some. The data hold a few hundred thousand clones, with 85% to 90% observed a single time. The sample consisted of PBMCs or T cells enriched from blood (not recorded which). The receptor source for this set is a woman aged 18-29 years who had recovered from COVID-19. Both conserved end residues are part of each CDR3. D genes are given only for firm matches. The size of a clone is reported for some rows only, either as once, few or many, or as a class for expanded clones.

TRBJ2-5	once	NA	TRBV5-6	CASSLRGAGALVETQYF	TGTGCCAGCAGCTTGCGGGGCGCGGGGGCCTTGGTAGAGACCCAGTACTTC
TRBJ2-3	NA	NA	TRBV5-1	CASSLDLQGTQYF	TGCGCCAGCAGCTTGGACCTCCAGGGTACGCAGTATTTT
TRBJ2-3	NA	TRBD2	TRBV10-3	CAISLTSGGTSSTDTQYF	TGTGCCATCAGTTTAACTAGCGGGGGGACTTCTAGCACAGATACGCAGTATTTT
TRBJ2-7	NA	NA	TRBV28	CASETSRGTHYEQYF	TGTGCCAGCGAAACTTCGAGAGGTACGCACTACGAGCAGTACTTC
TRBJ1-1	few	TRBD1	TRBV10-3	CAISYQPGTENTEAFF	TGTGCCATCAGTTATCAACCCGGGACAGAGAACACTGAAGCTTTCTTT
TRBJ2-7	once	NA	TRBV7-2	CASSLGLYGNEQYF	TGTGCCAGCAGCTTAGGTCTTTACGGGAACGAGCAGTACTTC
TRBJ1-2	NA	NA	TRBV14	CASSKLSYGYTF	TGTGCCAGCAGCAAACTTAGCTATGGCTACACCTTC
TRBJ1-2	NA	TRBD1	TRBV19	CASSRRTGSNYGYTF	TGTGCCAGTAGTAGGAGGACAGGTTCTAACTATGGCTACACCTTC
TRBJ1-2	NA	NA	TRBV5-1	CASSTGHRENYGYTF	TGCGCCAGCAGCACCGGACACCGGGAGAACTATGGCTACACCTTC
TRBJ2-7	NA	NA	TRBV4-1	CASSQQGYYEQYF	TGCGCCAGCAGCCAACAGGGGTACTACGAGCAGTACTTC
TRBJ2-6	NA	NA	TRBV5-4	CASSRPGTANVLTF	TGTGCCAGCAGCCGACCCGGGACAGCCAACGTCCTGACTTTC